Listed here are 27 T cell receptor beta chains from one sample, sequenced in a study of immune cell composition in non-small cell lung cancer. Sequencing was performed with immunoSEQ multiplex PCR; in TCRdb, only in-frame clones are kept and a portion is missing. The repertoire holds about 2,200 clones, with more than 70% as singletons. The source material was lung tumor tissue. The receptor set was obtained from a human donor with non-small cell lung cancer.

This rearrangement joins TRBV5-1 to TRBJ2-3; TRBD1 aligns across 9 bases. Germline V gives CDR1 SGHRS, CDR2 YFSETQ. Trimming cost V 2 bases and J 3 bases; bases outside gene matches: 4. CDR3 length equals 15 residues. The CDR3 sequence: CASSLGTGFTDTQYF. The CDR3 DNA sequence: TGCGCCAGCAGCTTAGGGACAGGGTTTACAGATACGCAGTATTTT.

This clone was recorded only once. This chain links TRBV19 with TRBJ2-3; the match to TRBD1 covers 9 bases. The CDR3 sequence is 14 residues long. The junction had 0 bases not matched to a gene; V was cut back by 1 base and J by 4 bases. Germline CDR1 and CDR2: LNHDA and SQIVND (reference sequence). The CDR3 spells CASSIGQGADTQYF. CDR3 DNA: TGTGCCAGTAGTATAGGACAGGGGGCAGATACGCAGTATTTT. The entire variable domain, with the rest obtained from reference TRBV19 and TRBJ2-3, is as follows: DGGITQSPKYLFRKEGQNVTLSCEQNLNHDAMYWYRQDPGQGLRLIYYSQIVNDFQKGDIAEGYSVSREKKESFPLTVTSAQKNPTAFYLCASSIGQGADTQYFGPGTRLTVL.

This sequence joins TRBV11-2 and TRBJ2-5; TRBD2 aligns across 16 bases. The CDR3 extends over 19 amino acids. Per the germline V gene, CDR1 is SGHAT and CDR2 is FQNNGV. With V trimmed by 3 bases and J by 5 bases, 12 bases remained unmatched. CDR3 DNA: TGTGCCAGCAGCTTCCTACTCGGGACTAGCGGGGGGGCCGCTGAGACCCAGTACTTC. Protein product: CASSFLLGTSGGAAETQYF.

V usage is TRBV28 and J usage is TRBJ2-7; TRBD2 matches at 9 bases. This CDR3 contains 14 residues. The V gene's germline CDR1 is MDHEN and CDR2 SYDVKM. V lost 5 bases to trimming and J lost 2 bases; unmatched junction nucleotides: 4. The CDR3 sequence is CASSPRTSAYEQYF. The CDR3 coding sequence is TGTGCCAGCAGTCCCAGGACTAGCGCCTACGAGCAGTACTTC. Using reference TRBV28 and TRBJ2-7 for the parts outside the CDR3, the full variable domain is DVKVTQSSRYLVKRTGEKVFLECVQDMDHENMFWYRQDPGLGLRLIYFSYDVKMKEKGDIPEGYSVSREKKERFSLILESASTNQTSMYLCASSPRTSAYEQYFGPGTRLTVT.

The J gene is TRBJ1-1, the V gene TRBV5-1; the D is unclear. The V gene lost 3 bases and the J gene lost 2 bases, with 8 bases spanning the gap. Germline V gene lookup returns CDR1 SGHRS and CDR2 YFSETQ. The CDR3 is 13 amino acids. DNA for the CDR3: TGCGCCAGCAGCTATAGTTACAACACTGAAGCTTTCTTT. Protein sequence: CASSYSYNTEAFF.

The chain combines TRBV5-8 with TRBJ2-3; 9 positions match TRBD1. This CDR3 spans 13 amino acids. Germline V gives CDR1 SGHTS, CDR2 YDEGEE. Trimming removed 4 bases from V and 9 bases from J; junction bases left unmatched: 6. The CDR3 region is CASSGGQGLTQYF. CDR3 DNA: TGTGCCAGCAGCGGCGGACAGGGGCTCACGCAGTATTTT. Together with reference TRBV5-8 and TRBJ2-3, the CDR3 gives the full variable domain: EAGVTQSPTHLIKTRGQQATLRCSPISGHTSVYWYQQALGLGLQFLLWYDEGEERNRGNFPPRFSGRQFPNYSSELNVNALELEDSALYLCASSGGQGLTQYFGPGTRLTVL.

V is TRBV18 and J is TRBJ2-7; TRBD2 matches 11 bases. Germline loops: CDR1 KGHSH, CDR2 LQKENI. The junction had 9 bases not matched to a gene; V was cut back by 5 bases and J by 3 bases. The CDR3 contains 16 residues. CDR3 DNA: TGTGCCAGCTCAGGCTATGGGACTAGCGGAATCTACGAGCAGTACTTC. This encodes CASSGYGTSGIYEQYF.

V and J are TRBV28 and TRBJ1-4; no firm D call. The CDR3 spans 17 residues. V dropped 4 bases and J dropped 0 bases, with 15 bases sitting between them. Germline values: CDR1 MDHEN, CDR2 SYDVKM. CDR3 bases: TGTGCCAGCAGTTCCCCCCAATTCAGATCAACTAATGAAAAACTGTTTTTT. Protein product: CASSSPQFRSTNEKLFF.

The chain is built from TRBV27 and TRBJ2-1; 12 bases align to TRBD2. There are 15 residues in the CDR3. Germline V lookup: CDR1 MNHEY, CDR2 SMNVEV (reference sequence). The V segment lost 5 bases and the J segment 3 bases; nucleotides outside the gene matches: 2. In DNA, the CDR3 is TGTGCCAGCAGTGAGGGACTAGCGGGCTACAATGAGCAGTTCTTC. The encoded protein is CASSEGLAGYNEQFF.

The chain combines TRBV7-2 with TRBJ2-3; D is perhaps TRBD2 (6 bases). V shed 3 bases and J shed 0 bases, with 13 bases lying between them. The CDR3 extends over 16 amino acids. Germline CDR1 and CDR2: SGHTA and FQGNSA. CDR3 sequence (DNA): TGTGCCAGCAGCTTGGGTAGCGGTGCTAGCACAGATACGCAGTATTTT. Translating it yields CASSLGSGASTDTQYF.

The sample holds one count of this clone. The chain uses TRBV5-5 and TRBJ2-2, with 9 bases aligning to TRBD2. CDR3 size: 17 residues. The trim removed 1 base at V and 5 bases at J, leaving 9 bases unmatched. The germline gives CDR1 SGHKS, CDR2 YYEKEE (reference sequence). CDR3 residues: CASSLLASGIGTGELFF. The CDR3 nucleotides are TGTGCCAGCAGCTTGTTGGCTAGCGGGATTGGAACCGGGGAGCTGTTTTTT.

The genes are TRBV19 and TRBJ1-5; 9 nucleotides match TRBD1. Germline-derived CDR1 and CDR2 are LNHDA and SQIVND (reference sequence). V was clipped by 3 bases and J by 6 bases; unmatched bases: 6. This CDR3 is 15 amino acids long. CDR3 in amino acids: CASSMGTGPFQPQHF. CDR3 sequence (DNA): TGTGCCAGTAGTATGGGGACAGGGCCATTTCAGCCCCAGCATTTT.

The chain joins TRBV11-2 to TRBJ2-1; 15 bases are a match to TRBD2. The CDR3 sequence is 19 residues long. J was trimmed by 9 bases and V by 1 base; bases with no gene match: 13. The V gene's germline CDR1 is SGHAT and CDR2 FQNNGV. The DNA of the CDR3 is TGTGCCAGCAGCTTAGTTACCGGACTAGCGGGAGGGCCGGGAGGTGAGCAGTTCTTC. It specifies CASSLVTGLAGGPGGEQFF.

V usage is TRBV5-5 and J usage is TRBJ1-5; 8 positions match TRBD1. The V gene's germline CDR1 is SGHKS and CDR2 YYEKEE (reference sequence). The length of the CDR3 is 16 residues. With V trimmed by 2 bases and J by 7 bases, 11 bases remained unmatched. CDR3 residues: CASSFNVQGAGQPQHF. Written as DNA, the CDR3 is TGTGCCAGCAGCTTCAACGTCCAGGGGGCTGGCCAGCCCCAGCATTTT.

The chain has TRBV6-9 and TRBJ2-3, with unresolved D. This CDR3 region has 8 residues. V was pared by 7 bases and J by 14 bases, with 7 bases between. Germline CDR1 MNHGY, CDR2 SVAAGI. The CDR3 region has the DNA TGTGCCAGCAATGCCGGGTATTTT. This codes for CASNAGYF.

The chain uses TRBV4-1 and TRBJ2-5; D may be TRBD2 (6 bases). Germline CDR1 and CDR2: MGHRA and YSYEKL. The ends were cut back, 5 bases at V and 2 bases at J, with 18 bases in the middle. This CDR3 is built from 16 residues. The CDR3: CASSFPFRGGQETQYF. CDR3 DNA sequence: TGCGCCAGCAGCTTCCCGTTTCGTGGGGGGCAAGAGACCCAGTACTTC.

The chain uses TRBV19 and TRBJ2-3; D not certain. CDR3 length: 13 residues. The V end was cut by 4 bases, the J end by 2 bases, with 7 bases between. CDR1 and CDR2 (germline): LNHDA, SQIVND (reference sequence). The CDR3 spells CASSTTHTDTQYF. CDR3 nucleotide sequence: TGTGCCAGTAGTACCACACACACAGATACGCAGTATTTT.

The J gene is TRBJ1-1, the V gene TRBV5-6; D gene unclear. V shed 3 bases and J shed 4 bases, with 13 bases lying between them. This CDR3 is 14 amino acids long. From germline, CDR1 is SGHDT and CDR2 YYEEEE. The CDR3: CASSSRELFTEAFF. CDR3 DNA: TGTGCCAGCAGCTCGCGAGAGTTATTCACTGAAGCTTTCTTT. Full variable domain (outside the CDR3, taken from reference TRBV5-6 and TRBJ1-1): DAGVTQSPTHLIKTRGQQVTLRCSPKSGHDTVSWYQQALGQGPQFIFQYYEEEERQRGNFPDRFSGHQFPNYSSELNVNALLLGDSALYLCASSSRELFTEAFFGQGTRLTVV.

J is TRBJ2-7 and V is TRBV18; TRBD1 aligns across 7 bases. Trimming cost V 5 bases and J 3 bases; bases outside gene matches: 13. CDR3 length: 16 residues. Germline CDR1 is KGHSH and CDR2 is LQKENI. DNA of the CDR3: TGTGCCAGCTCAGATCGTATACAGGGGAATGTCTACGAGCAGTACTTC. Protein: CASSDRIQGNVYEQYF. The whole variable domain, filled in from reference TRBV18 and TRBJ2-7, reads NAGVMQNPRHLVRRRGQEARLRCSPMKGHSHVYWYRQLPEEGLKFMVYLQKENIIDESGMPKERFSAEFPKEGPSILRIQQVVRGDSAAYFCASSDRIQGNVYEQYFGPGTRLTVT.

This clone was counted a single time. CDR3 protein: CASSLTGSPGAFF. The CDR3 DNA follows: TGTGCCAGCAGCCTGACAGGCAGTCCAGGAGCTTTCTTT. V gene TRBV7-2 combines with J gene TRBJ1-1; TRBD1 might be the D (6 bases). V lost 5 bases and J lost 10, with 17 bases in between. This CDR3 has 13 amino acids. Germline lookup yields CDR1 SGHTA and CDR2 FQGNSA.

CDR3 sequence: CASSLGGGQPQHF. The CDR3 DNA is TGCGCCAGCAGCCTAGGGGGCGGTCAGCCCCAGCATTTT. The chain joins TRBV5-1 to TRBJ1-5, with TRBD1 matching over 7 bases. The CDR3 has 13 amino acids. The germline gives CDR1 SGHRS, CDR2 YFSETQ. The V segment lost 4 bases and the J segment 6 bases; nucleotides outside the gene matches: 4. Full variable domain (remainder filled in from reference TRBV5-1 and TRBJ1-5): KAGVTQTPRYLIKTRGQQVTLSCSPISGHRSVSWYQQTPGQGLQFLFEYFSETQRNKGNFPGRFSGRQFSNSRSEMNVSTLELGDSALYLCASSLGGGQPQHFGDGTRLSIL.

V usage is TRBV7-8 and J usage is TRBJ2-3; TRBD2 agrees at 10 bases. Germline CDR1 and CDR2: SGHVS and FQNEAQ. J gave up 2 bases and V 5 bases, and 13 bases lay outside the gene matches. This CDR3 comprises 18 residues. CDR3: CASSPYRILAGVTDTQYF. In DNA, the CDR3 is TGTGCCAGCAGCCCCTACCGGATTCTAGCGGGGGTCACAGATACGCAGTATTTT.

The chain has TRBV19 and TRBJ2-7; TRBD2 might be the D (6 bases). The CDR3 has 12 residues. Trimming took off 8 bases at V and 4 bases at J, with 12 bases between the two ends. CDR1 and CDR2 from the germline V gene are LNHDA and SQIVND (reference sequence). The CDR3 here is CASAGSSYEQYF. CDR3 in DNA: TGTGCCAGTGCGGGATCCTCTTACGAGCAGTACTTC.

The chain couples TRBV5-8 to TRBJ2-7; D call uncertain. The CDR3 contains 12 residues. Per germline, CDR1 SGHTS and CDR2 YDEGEE. V was pared by 0 bases and J by 3 bases, with 4 bases between. CDR3 sequence (DNA): TGTGCCAGCAGCTTGGTCGGCTACGAGCAGTACTTC. Protein product: CASSLVGYEQYF.

The rearrangement joins TRBV28 to TRBJ2-1; TRBD1 agrees at 8 bases. The CDR3 has 15 residues. Germline trimming cut 7 bases from V and 7 bases from J; bases unmatched to any gene: 12. Germline values: CDR1 MDHEN, CDR2 SYDVKM. CDR3 loop: CASIVAGQVLNEQFF. The CDR3, as DNA: TGTGCCAGCATAGTCGCGGGACAGGTCTTGAATGAGCAGTTCTTC.

The chain combines TRBV9 with TRBJ1-2; 8 nucleotides agree with TRBD1. Germline V CDR1 and CDR2: SGDLS, YYNGEE. Germline trimming cut 4 bases from V and 7 bases from J; bases unmatched to any gene: 3. The CDR3 has 12 residues. CDR3 sequence reads: CASSQGARGYTF. The CDR3 DNA reads as TGTGCCAGCAGCCAGGGGGCTCGTGGCTACACCTTC.

The V call is TRBV27, the J call TRBJ1-1; tentative D call: TRBD1 (5 bases). This CDR3 has 13 amino acids. The V end lost 6 bases, the J end lost 11 bases, and 19 bases lay between the germline ends. Per germline, CDR1 MNHEY and CDR2 SMNVEV (reference sequence). CDR3 residues: CASSAAGFSPAFF. In DNA, the CDR3 is TGTGCCAGCAGCGCTGCAGGGTTCTCCCCCGCTTTCTTT.